The 15 T cell receptor beta chains given below trace back to one sample, sequenced in a study of CD8+ T cells in alopecia areata. RNA was isolated and reverse transcribed to cDNA, the sequencing template. This table comes from immunoSEQ multiplex PCR, and its TCRdb copy is limited to in-frame clones, with some not included. The data contain 150,000 to 200,000 clones, around 54% of them seen just once; the ten biggest clones take up around 4.8%. Sequencing input: CD4+ T cells sorted from blood. The origin of the receptors is a human donor in good health.

The chain combines TRBV27 with TRBJ2-5; D is uncertain. CDR1 is MNHEY and CDR2 is SMNVEV in the germline V gene (reference sequence). The CDR3 is 11 amino acids. V was pared by 8 bases and J by 5 bases, with 9 bases between. CDR3 protein: CASASRETQYF. The CDR3 nucleotides are TGTGCCAGCGCATCCAGGGAGACCCAGTACTTC.

This clone has just a few counts. The rearrangement links TRBV9 to TRBJ1-1; perhaps TRBD1 as D (5 bases). Germline CDR1 is SGDLS and CDR2 is YYNGEE. This CDR3 has 14 residues. V lost 0 bases and J lost 7, with 13 bases in between. The DNA of the CDR3 is TGTGCCAGCAGCGTAGAGGCAGGGTGGGGTGAAGCTTTCTTT. This gives the protein CASSVEAGWGEAFF.

The chain links TRBV29-1 to TRBJ1-5, with D unresolved. This CDR3 has 12 amino acids. The V gene's germline CDR1 is SQVTM and CDR2 ANQGSEA. Trimming cost V 4 bases and J 3 bases, with 7 bases left between them. The CDR3 DNA follows: TGCAGCGTTGCGCCCCCCAATCAGCCCCAGCATTTT. It codes for CSVAPPNQPQHF.

This chain links TRBV7-3 with TRBJ1-1, with D uncertain. Trimming cost V 4 bases and J 4 bases, with 13 bases left between them. Looked up from germline, CDR1 is SGHTA and CDR2 is FQGTGA. The CDR3 has 14 residues. CDR3 sequence reads: CASSYTGGITEAFF. CDR3 nucleotide sequence: TGTGCCAGCAGCTATACCGGAGGGATCACTGAAGCTTTCTTT. The whole variable domain, remainder taken from reference TRBV7-3 and TRBJ1-1, is GAGVSQTPSNKVTEKGKYVELRCDPISGHTALYWYRQSLGQGPEFLIYFQGTGAADDSGLPNDRFFAVRPEGSVSTLKIQRTERGDSAVYLCASSYTGGITEAFFGQGTRLTVV.

This clone showed up just a few times. The chain employs TRBV10-3 and TRBJ2-7; TRBD1 matches at 8 bases. The CDR3 loop spans 12 amino acids. Losses at the gene ends were 7 bases for V and 4 bases for J; bases not matched to a gene: 3. Per the germline V gene, CDR1 is ENHRY and CDR2 is SYGVKD. DNA for the CDR3: TGTGCCATCACAGGGGGCGGGTACGAGCAGTACTTC. Amino acids: CAITGGGYEQYF.

The genes are TRBV4-2 and TRBJ2-5; unclear D gene. V was shortened by 5 bases and J by 5 bases, with 15 bases between the two germline ends. The CDR3 has 14 amino acids. Germline CDR1 is LGHNA and CDR2 is YNFKEQ. The CDR3 region has the DNA TGTGCCAGCAGCGGAGCTGGGAAAACGGAGACCCAGTACTTC. Protein: CASSGAGKTETQYF.

The chain uses TRBV2 and TRBJ2-1, with TRBD2 identical over 8 bases. The CDR3 consists of 12 residues. Germline CDR1 is SNHLY and CDR2 is FYNNEI. Trimming at V came to 5 bases and at J to 10 bases, leaving 4 bases not matched to a gene. Here the CDR3 DNA reads TGTGCCAGCAGTATAGCGGGACGGGAGCAGTTCTTC. Its translation: CASSIAGREQFF.

The rearrangement uses TRBV7-8 and TRBJ2-7, with 9 nucleotides matching TRBD1. This CDR3 has 15 residues. Trimming removed 5 bases from V and 2 bases from J; junction bases left unmatched: 7. Germline CDR1 is SGHVS and CDR2 is FQNEAQ. DNA of the CDR3: TGTGCCAGCAGCCCGGGGAGGGACAGGGCCTACGAGCAGTACTTC. Protein sequence: CASSPGRDRAYEQYF.

The rearrangement joins TRBV5-1 to TRBJ1-4; a weak D match, TRBD1 (5 bases). V dropped 7 bases and J dropped 0 bases, with 16 bases sitting between them. CDR1 and CDR2 from the germline V gene are SGHRS and YFSETQ. The CDR3 contains 16 residues. The CDR3 reads CASRGDQMTTNEKLFF. The DNA of the CDR3 is TGCGCCAGCCGAGGGGACCAAATGACAACTAATGAAAAACTGTTTTTT.

V and J are TRBV5-1 and TRBJ2-5; D is unclear. Germline loops: CDR1 SGHRS, CDR2 YFSETQ. This CDR3 has 14 amino acids. Deletions cut 0 bases from V and 3 bases from J, with 9 bases between. The CDR3 DNA follows: TGCGCCAGCAGCTTGGAAGCCAGAGAAGAGACCCAGTACTTC. As protein: CASSLEAREETQYF.

This clone has more than one count but fewer than ten. The chain joins TRBV7-2 to TRBJ1-5; possible D gene TRBD1, 5 bases. Trimming took off 5 bases at V and 5 bases at J, with 16 bases between the two ends. CDR1 and CDR2 from the germline V gene are SGHTA and FQGNSA. The CDR3 length is 15 residues. CDR3 sequence (DNA): TGTGCCAGCAGCCCAGGGCCGGGACGTTATCAGCCCCAGCATTTT. Protein: CASSPGPGRYQPQHF. Drawing the rest from reference TRBV7-2 and TRBJ1-5, the complete variable domain is GAGVSQSPSNKVTEKGKDVELRCDPISGHTALYWYRQSLGQGLEFLIYFQGNSAPDKSGLPSDRFSAERTGGSVSTLTIQRTQQEDSAVYLCASSPGPGRYQPQHFGDGTRLSIL.

This clone was counted only a few times. The gene calls are TRBV5-1 and TRBJ2-1, with no clear D. This CDR3 is 11 amino acids long. CDR1 SGHRS and CDR2 YFSETQ come from the germline V gene. Trimming cost V 6 bases and J 10 bases, with 11 bases left between them. CDR3 sequence (DNA): TGCGCCAGCAACGCTGGCCGGGAGCAGTTCTTC. This translates into CASNAGREQFF.

The genes are TRBV29-1 and TRBJ2-2, with 7 bases matching TRBD2. This CDR3 is 14 amino acids long. The V and J ends lost 6 bases and 7 bases, in that order; junction bases with no gene match: 11. Germline V gives CDR1 SQVTM, CDR2 ANQGSEA. The CDR3 nucleotides are TGCAGCGTCTCCAGACTAGCAGGAAGCGGGGAGCTGTTTTTT. It yields the protein CSVSRLAGSGELFF.

The table lists this clone with a few counts. The V call is TRBV29-1, the J call TRBJ2-7, with D hard to call. Trimming left V 6 bases short and J 1 base short, with 10 bases between. The CDR3 runs 12 residues. Germline lookup yields CDR1 SQVTM and CDR2 ANQGSEA. CDR3 coding DNA: TGCAGCGTAGGCCATGCTTCCTACGAGCAGTACTTC. It codes for CSVGHASYEQYF.

Note on this clone: An end of the junction differs from the germline gene, which may be a read error. This chain links TRBV20-1 with TRBJ2-1; D gene uncertain. Looked up from germline, CDR1 is DFQATT and CDR2 is SNEGSKA (reference sequence). The CDR3 contains 11 residues. CDR3 bases: TGCAGTGCTAGACCGTACAGTGAGCAGTTCTTC. As protein: CSARPYSEQFF.